Following are 11 T cell receptor beta chains from one sample sequenced in a study of blood T cells in healthy people across ages. A J-beta primer mix and a sample-barcoded 5' primer were used in a second PCR of roughly 6 to 11 cycles. In TCRdb, the 5' RACE reads were re-called with MiXCR into one record per CDR3 protein. The profile covers about a million distinct CDR3 sequences, with 35% to 45% appearing a single time and approximately 14% taken by the ten largest. Sequenced material: blood. Receptors were obtained from a man between 18 and 29 years old in good health.

This clonotype has just a few counts. The chain links TRBV4-1 to TRBJ1-2, with no clear D. The CDR3 extends over 14 amino acids. The germline V and J ends were trimmed by 0 bases and 4 bases, with 9 bases remaining between them. Germline-derived CDR1 and CDR2 are MGHRA and YSYEKL. In DNA, the CDR3 is TGCGCCAGCAGCCAAGACGAGATGACCTATGGCTACACCTTC. This sequence encodes CASSQDEMTYGYTF.

The rearrangement links TRBV29-1 to TRBJ1-1, with D perhaps matching TRBD1 (5 bases). From germline, CDR1 is SQVTM and CDR2 ANQGSEA. V was clipped by 5 bases and J by 3 bases, with 13 bases between them. This CDR3 comprises 13 residues. The CDR3 loop is CSVSGTFDTEAFF. The CDR3 coding sequence is TGCAGCGTTTCCGGGACGTTCGACACTGAAGCTTTCTTT.

This clonotype was picked up a small number of times. This chain uses TRBV20-1 with TRBJ1-4; the D is unclear. CDR1 DFQATT and CDR2 SNEGSKA come from the germline V gene (reference sequence). CDR3 length: 13 amino acids. Trimming stripped 3 bases from V and 0 bases from J, with 5 bases between. CDR3 in DNA: TGCAGTGCTAGTCGGACAACTAATGAAAAACTGTTTTTT. The encoded protein is CSASRTTNEKLFF.

This clonotype turned up a few times. The gene calls are TRBV4-3 and TRBJ2-1; 8 bases map to TRBD1. V gave up 0 bases and J gave up 4 bases; unmatched junction bases: 11. Germline loops: CDR1 LGHNA, CDR2 YSLEER. The CDR3 length is 18 residues. The CDR3 spells CASSQDDADRGRYNEQFF. The CDR3 DNA reads as TGCGCCAGCAGCCAAGATGACGCAGACAGGGGCCGTTACAATGAGCAGTTCTTC.

This clonotype was seen repeatedly, ten times or more. V is TRBV20-1 and J is TRBJ2-1, with 9 bases lining up with TRBD1. CDR3 length equals 16 residues. Losses at the gene ends were 0 bases for V and 3 bases for J; bases not matched to a gene: 6. Germline V gene lookup returns CDR1 DFQATT and CDR2 SNEGSKA (reference sequence). The CDR3 protein is CSARDPGQGHYNEQFF. The CDR3, as DNA: TGCAGTGCTAGAGATCCGGGACAGGGCCACTACAATGAGCAGTTCTTC.

This clonotype was detected many times. The V gene is TRBV6-1, the J gene TRBJ1-1, with D perhaps TRBD1 (5 bases). CDR1 MNHNS and CDR2 SASEGT come from the germline V gene. The CDR3 totals 16 residues. V lost 0 bases and J lost 1, with 12 bases in between. CDR3 DNA sequence: TGTGCCAGCAGTGAAGCCAGCTCCCAGGGGAACACTGAAGCTTTCTTT. This gives the protein CASSEASSQGNTEAFF.

The chain combines TRBV4-2 with TRBJ2-1, with D perhaps given as TRBD1 or TRBD2 (6 bases each). This CDR3 is built from 15 residues. In germline, CDR1 is LGHNA, CDR2 YNFKEQ. Trimming shortened V by 3 bases and J by 2 bases, and 11 bases separated the two germline ends. The DNA of the CDR3 is TGTGCCAGCAGCCACGAGGGGGGAGCCTACAATGAGCAGTTCTTC. Encoded protein: CASSHEGGAYNEQFF.

The chain uses TRBV15 and TRBJ1-4; D gene uncertain. There are 15 residues in the CDR3. V was trimmed by 0 bases and J by 0 bases, leaving 5 bases between them. Germline lookup yields CDR1 LNHNV and CDR2 YYDKDF (reference sequence). CDR3: CATSRELPTNEKLFF. CDR3 nucleotides: TGTGCCACCAGCAGAGAACTTCCAACTAATGAAAAACTGTTTTTT.

The rearrangement uses TRBV6-6 and TRBJ1-2; no reliable D call. CDR3 length equals 14 residues. The germline V gene encodes CDR1 MNHNY and CDR2 SVGAGI (reference sequence). Trimming took off 7 bases at V and 3 bases at J, with 15 bases between the two ends. Here the CDR3 reads CASKQPLEDYGYTF. CDR3 DNA: TGTGCCAGCAAACAACCATTAGAGGACTATGGCTACACCTTC.

The chain recombines TRBV29-1 with TRBJ2-3; D is uncertain. The CDR3 runs to 13 residues. The germline V and J ends were trimmed by 3 bases and 0 bases, with 7 bases remaining between them. Germline V lookup: CDR1 SQVTM, CDR2 ANQGSEA. As DNA, the CDR3 is TGCAGCGTTGACCGGGCTAGCACAGATACGCAGTATTTT. Its protein is CSVDRASTDTQYF.

The chain has TRBV5-4 and TRBJ2-4; either TRBD1 or TRBD2 may fit D (5 bases each). CDR1 is SGHNT, CDR2 YYREEE, per germline (reference sequence). The CDR3 is 14 amino acids. Trimming took 4 bases from V and 6 from J, leaving 14 bases between them. CDR3 sequence reads: CASSNPGTGNIQYF. In DNA, the CDR3 is TGTGCCAGCAGCAACCCCGGGACGGGAAACATTCAGTACTTC.